One and the same sample provided the 10 T cell receptor beta chains below, sequenced in a study of CD8 T cells in ankylosing spondylitis. TCRdb independently ran MiXCR on the 5' RACE reads; one entry per CDR3 protein. Of more than 600,000 distinct CDR3 sequences listed, around a fifth are singletons. Overall study results and limits: Blood from ankylosing spondylitis patients appeared to carry a characteristic roughly eight-variant TCR beta motif.

These receptors' targets are unknown. Sequencing used blood, either unsorted or a sorted T cell fraction (not recorded which). The source is a male donor with ankylosing spondylitis.

The V and J genes are TRBV7-9 and TRBJ1-2; D gene ambiguous. The ends were cut back, 4 bases at V and 4 bases at J, with 13 bases in the middle. The CDR3 length is 14 residues. The germline V gene encodes CDR1 SEHNR and CDR2 FQNEAQ (reference sequence). CDR3 residues: CASSSNPESYGYTF. The CDR3 nucleotides are TGTGCCAGCAGCTCCAACCCAGAGTCCTATGGCTACACCTTC.

This chain uses TRBV24-1 with TRBJ2-1, with a tentative D call TRBD2 (6 bases). Germline assignment: CDR1 KGHDR and CDR2 SFDVKD. V was pared by 7 bases and J by 7 bases, with 19 bases between. This CDR3 has 15 residues. CDR3 sequence (DNA): TGTGCCACCAGCGCTAGCGTTTTAATTGGGAATGAGCAGTTCTTC. Its translation is CATSASVLIGNEQFF.

This chain connects TRBV24-1 to TRBJ2-1; D is undetermined. Germline lookup yields CDR1 KGHDR and CDR2 SFDVKD. This CDR3 is 11 amino acids long. The V gene lost 5 bases and the J gene lost 7 bases, with 5 bases spanning the gap. This chain's CDR3 is CATSVKNEQFF. The CDR3 region has the DNA TGTGCCACCAGTGTCAAGAATGAGCAGTTCTTC.

This clonotype showed up just a few times. This chain links TRBV15 with TRBJ2-7, with 7 bases identical to TRBD1. The V gene's germline CDR1 is LNHNV and CDR2 YYDKDF (reference sequence). CDR3 length: 16 residues. Trimming at V came to 3 bases and at J to 1 base, leaving 9 bases not matched to a gene. The CDR3: CATSSDLRDSSYEQYF. The DNA for the CDR3 is TGTGCCACCAGCAGCGACCTCCGGGACAGTTCCTACGAGCAGTACTTC. Looking up the rest from reference TRBV15 and TRBJ2-7 gives the full variable domain: DAMVIQNPRYQVTQFGKPVTLSCSQTLNHNVMYWYQQKSSQAPKLLFHYYDKDFNNEADTPDNFQSRRPNTSFCFLDIRSPGLGDTAMYLCATSSDLRDSSYEQYFGPGTRLTVT.

The chain joins TRBV27 to TRBJ1-4, with unresolved D. The CDR3 sequence is 14 residues long. V shed 6 bases and J shed 8 bases, with 16 bases lying between them. CDR1 MNHEY and CDR2 SMNVEV come from the germline V gene (reference sequence). The CDR3 DNA follows: TGTGCCAGCAGCCCGACTGTGGGTGGCGAAAAACTGTTTTTT. Translating gives CASSPTVGGEKLFF. Filled out from reference TRBV27 and TRBJ1-4, the complete variable domain reads EAQVTQNPRYLITVTGKKLTVTCSQNMNHEYMSWYRQDPGLGLRQIYYSMNVEVTDKGDVPEGYKVSRKEKRNFPLILESPSPNQTSLYFCASSPTVGGEKLFFGSGTQLSVL.

A remark on this clonotype: Its ends do not fully match the called genes, so a read error is possible. The V gene is TRBV9, the J gene TRBJ2-5; the D call may be TRBD1 or TRBD2 (5 bases each). This CDR3 is 13 amino acids long. CDR1 and CDR2 (germline): SGDLS, YYNGEE. Here the CDR3 reads CASSVEQGTPQDF. As DNA, the CDR3 is TGTGCCAGCAGCGTAGAGCAAGGGACCCCCCAAGACTTC.

This chain links TRBV5-4 with TRBJ1-5; tentatively, D is TRBD1 (5 bases). The CDR3 runs 13 residues. V lost 7 bases and J 5 bases, leaving 13 bases between the germline ends. CDR1 and CDR2 from the germline V gene are SGHNT and YYREEE (reference sequence). The CDR3 loop reads CASSRDWDQPQHF. The CDR3 DNA follows: TGTGCCAGCTCCCGGGACTGGGATCAGCCCCAGCATTTT.

This clonotype was observed a few times. The V and J genes are TRBV27 and TRBJ2-7; possibly TRBD1 for D (5 bases). Germline loops: CDR1 MNHEY, CDR2 SMNVEV (reference sequence). V dropped 2 bases and J dropped 1 base, with 9 bases sitting between them. The CDR3 covers 14 residues. CDR3 bases: TGTGCCAGCAGTTTACAATGGACATCCTACGAGCAGTACTTC. This encodes CASSLQWTSYEQYF.

The chain employs TRBV7-6 and TRBJ1-2, with no clear D. Per the germline V gene, CDR1 is SGHVS and CDR2 is FNYEAQ. V was clipped by 1 base and J by 6 bases, with 9 bases between them. This CDR3 spans 13 amino acids. CDR3 region: CASSLDGFNGYTF. The CDR3 DNA is TGTGCCAGCAGCTTAGACGGGTTCAATGGCTACACCTTC.

The rearrangement links TRBV29-1 to TRBJ2-2; no reliable D call. Germline CDR1 reads SQVTM; CDR2 reads ANQGSEA. The germline V and J ends were trimmed by 5 bases and 3 bases, with 7 bases remaining between them. This CDR3 comprises 12 residues. This CDR3 reads CSVSEHTGELFF. The CDR3 DNA is TGCAGCGTTTCGGAGCACACCGGGGAGCTGTTTTTT.